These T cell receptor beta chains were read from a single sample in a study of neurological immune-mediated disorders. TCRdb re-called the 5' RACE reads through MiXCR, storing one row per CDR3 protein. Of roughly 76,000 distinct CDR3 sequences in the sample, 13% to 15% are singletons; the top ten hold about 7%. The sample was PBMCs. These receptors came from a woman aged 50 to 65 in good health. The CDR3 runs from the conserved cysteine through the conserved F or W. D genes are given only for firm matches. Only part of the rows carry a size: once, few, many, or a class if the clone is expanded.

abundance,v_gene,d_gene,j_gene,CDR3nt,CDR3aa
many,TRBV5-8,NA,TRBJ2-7,TGTGCCAGCAGCTGGGGGTGGTACGAGCAGTACTTC,CASSWGWYEQYF
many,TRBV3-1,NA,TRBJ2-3,TGTGCCAGCAGCCAAGCCGATACGCAGTATTTT,CASSQADTQYF
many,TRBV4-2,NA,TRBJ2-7,TGTGCCAGCAGCCGAAGCAGGGCACAATCGGGATACGGCGAGCAGTACTTC,CASSRSRAQSGYGEQYF
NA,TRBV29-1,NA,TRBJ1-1,TGCAGCGTTGAGTACATCGAAGCTTTCTTT,CSVEYIEAFF
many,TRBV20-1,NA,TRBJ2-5,TGCAGTGCTAGCCCTTTGGGGGCCAAAGAGACCCAGTACTTC,CSASPLGAKETQYF
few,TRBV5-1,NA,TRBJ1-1,TGCGCCAGCAGCTTGAGTTGGGGTACTGAAGCTTTCTTT,CASSLSWGTEAFF
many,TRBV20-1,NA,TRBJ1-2,TGCAGTGCTAGAGATCGGAGGGGATCCCTCTATGGCTACACCTTC,CSARDRRGSLYGYTF
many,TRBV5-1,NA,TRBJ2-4,TGCGCCAGCAGCTTAGTGGAGGGGGTCAACATTCAGTACTTC,CASSLVEGVNIQYF
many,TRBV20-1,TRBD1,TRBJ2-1,TGCAGTGCTAGAGTTTCCCTCGGGACAGGGTTTAATGAGCAGTTCTTC,CSARVSLGTGFNEQFF
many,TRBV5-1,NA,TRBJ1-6,TGCGCCAGCAGCTTGGGGGCAGCAAATTCACCCCTCCACTTT,CASSLGAANSPLHF
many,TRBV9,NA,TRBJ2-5,TGTGCCAGCAGCGTTAGACCGCGAGAAGGGGAGTACCAAGAGACCCAGTACTTC,CASSVRPREGEYQETQYF
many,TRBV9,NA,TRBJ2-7,TGTGCCAGCAGCAAGCAGCGTTCAAACGAGCAGTACTTC,CASSKQRSNEQYF
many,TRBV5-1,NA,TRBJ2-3,TGCGCCAGCAGCTTGAGCGTTGCAGATACGCAGTATTTT,CASSLSVADTQYF
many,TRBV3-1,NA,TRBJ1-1,TGTGCCAGCAGCCAAAGGGGGGCCCCTAATGAAGCTTTCTTT,CASSQRGAPNEAFF
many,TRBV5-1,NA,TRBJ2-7,TGCGCCAGCAGCCCCGAGGGGATCGGCTACGAGCAGTACTTC,CASSPEGIGYEQYF
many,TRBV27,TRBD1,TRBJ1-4,TGTGCCAGCAGACGCCCGGGACAGGGGCCCCGCAAGGAAAAACTGTTTTTT,CASRRPGQGPRKEKLFF
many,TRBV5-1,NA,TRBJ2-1,TGCGCCAGCAGCTTAGGGGGGGGGCGCTACAATGAGCAGTTCTTC,CASSLGGGRYNEQFF
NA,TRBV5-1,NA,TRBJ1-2,TGCACCAGCAGCTTATGCGACAGATCTAACTATGGCTACACCTTC,CTSSLCDRSNYGYTF
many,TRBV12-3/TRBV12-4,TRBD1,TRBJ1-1,TGTGCCAGCACCACCACCGACAGGGTATCTGAAGCTTTCTTT,CASTTTDRVSEAFF
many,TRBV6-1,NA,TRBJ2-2,TGTGCCAGCAGTTCCATGCCAGGTGCCGGGGAGCTGTTTTTT,CASSSMPGAGELFF
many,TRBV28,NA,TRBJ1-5,TGTGCCAGCGAGGGGACAAGTAATCAGCCCCAGCATTTT,CASEGTSNQPQHF
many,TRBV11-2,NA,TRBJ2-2,TGTGCCAGCAGCGGGACTTACGTCGGGGAGCTGTTTTTT,CASSGTYVGELFF
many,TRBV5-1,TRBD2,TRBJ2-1,TGCGCCAGCAGCGATTCTAGCGGGTACACTTACAATGAGCAGTTCTTC,CASSDSSGYTYNEQFF
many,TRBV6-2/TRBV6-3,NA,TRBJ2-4,TGTGCCAGCAGAGACCCTTTAGGGTCCAAAAACATTCAGTACTTC,CASRDPLGSKNIQYF
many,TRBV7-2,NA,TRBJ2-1,TGTGCCAGCAGCTTAGTCAGGGGATCCTACAATGAGCAGTTCTTC,CASSLVRGSYNEQFF
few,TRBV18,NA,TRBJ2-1,TGTGCCAGCTCACCACCGGGGGACAATGAGCAGTTCTTC,CASSPPGDNEQFF
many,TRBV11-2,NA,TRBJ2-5,TGTGCCAGCAGCGAATCTAGGACCAGGGAGACCCAGTACTTC,CASSESRTRETQYF
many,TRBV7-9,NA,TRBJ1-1,TGTGCCAGCAGCTTAGCCGGGAATACTGAAGCTTTCTTT,CASSLAGNTEAFF
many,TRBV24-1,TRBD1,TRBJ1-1,TGTGCCACCAGTGGACAGGGTTACACTGAAGCTTTCTTT,CATSGQGYTEAFF
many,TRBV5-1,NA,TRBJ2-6,TGCGCCAGCAGCCTACGTTGGGATTCTGGGGCCAACGTCCTGACTTTC,CASSLRWDSGANVLTF
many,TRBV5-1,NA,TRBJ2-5,TGCGCCAGCAGCTTGGGGCAGGTGTACCAAGAGACCCAGTACTTC,CASSLGQVYQETQYF
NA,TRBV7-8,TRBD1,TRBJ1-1,TGTGCCAGCAGCTTGGACAGGGTCGAAGCTTTCTTT,CASSLDRVEAFF
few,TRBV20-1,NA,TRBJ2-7,TGCAGTGCTAGAGCGACCGGGACTTCTCTATACGAGCAGTACTTC,CSARATGTSLYEQYF
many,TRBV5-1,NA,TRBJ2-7,TGCGCCAGCAGCTCCCGACAGAAAGGAAGTGGGCCGTACCGCTTTGAGCAGTACTTC,CASSSRQKGSGPYRFEQYF
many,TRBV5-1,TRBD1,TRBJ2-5,TGCGCCAGCAGCTTGGGTGGACAGGGACGCGAGACCCAGTACTTC,CASSLGGQGRETQYF
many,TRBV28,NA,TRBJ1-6,TGTGCCATCGGACAGCTTGAGTATTCACCCCTCCACTTT,CAIGQLEYSPLHF
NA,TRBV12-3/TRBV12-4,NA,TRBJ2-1,TGTGCCAGCAGTTTAGTGGGAAGTGAGCAGTTCTTC,CASSLVGSEQFF
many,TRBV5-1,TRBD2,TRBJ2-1,TGCGCCAGCAGCTTCTTAGCGGGAGGGCCCAACAATGAGCAGTTCTTC,CASSFLAGGPNNEQFF
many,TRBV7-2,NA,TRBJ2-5,TGTGCCAGCAGCTCCAGAGTGCAAGAGACCCAGTACTTC,CASSSRVQETQYF
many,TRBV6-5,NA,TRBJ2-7,TGTGCCAGCAGTTACTCCCGGGAGACCTACGAGCAGTACTTC,CASSYSRETYEQYF
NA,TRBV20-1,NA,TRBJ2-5,TGCAGTGCCTCGCGGCAAAACAAAGAGACCCAGTACTTC,CSASRQNKETQYF
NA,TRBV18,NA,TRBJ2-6,TGTGCCAGCTCACCAGCTCAGGGCGGCTCTGGGGCCAACGTCCTGACTTTC,CASSPAQGGSGANVLTF
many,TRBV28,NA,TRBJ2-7,TGTGCCAGCACCTTGGGGACAAGCTACGAGCAGTACTTC,CASTLGTSYEQYF
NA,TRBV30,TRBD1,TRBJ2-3,TGTGCCTGGGCTTCCGGGACAGGGTTATATTCGGGCACAGATACGCAGTATTTT,CAWASGTGLYSGTDTQYF
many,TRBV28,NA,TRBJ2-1,TGTGCCAGCAGCCGGGGGGCTCCCCTCAATGAGCAGTTCTTC,CASSRGAPLNEQFF
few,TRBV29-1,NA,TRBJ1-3,TGCAGCGTTGAACAGGGAAACACCATATATTTT,CSVEQGNTIYF
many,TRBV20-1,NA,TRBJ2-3,TGCAGTGCGCCTTGGAACACAGATACGCAGTATTTT,CSAPWNTDTQYF
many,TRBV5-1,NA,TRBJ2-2,TGCGCCAGCAGCTTGCGCAGTCCCGCGAACACCGGGGAGCTGTTTTTT,CASSLRSPANTGELFF
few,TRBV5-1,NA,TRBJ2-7,TGCGCCAGCAAAAGGGACCCTTCCCACGAGCAGTACTTC,CASKRDPSHEQYF
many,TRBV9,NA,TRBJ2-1,TGTGCCAGCAGCGTAGGGGTAATCCTTACCTACAATGAGCAGTTCTTC,CASSVGVILTYNEQFF
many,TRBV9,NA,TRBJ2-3,TGTGCCAGCAGCGTAGATGGAGTTAATACGCAGTATTTT,CASSVDGVNTQYF
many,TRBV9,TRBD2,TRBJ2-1,TGTGCCAGCAGCGTAGCTTTTCGGACTAGCGGGGGGGCGGCCTACAATGAGCAGTTCTTC,CASSVAFRTSGGAAYNEQFF
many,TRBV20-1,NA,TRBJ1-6,TGCAGTGCTAGAGATGGACATGCGAGGTCACCCCTCCACTTT,CSARDGHARSPLHF
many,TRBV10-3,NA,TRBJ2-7,TGTGCCATCAGTGAGTCGATCGTAGTCCGCCACGAGCAGTACTTC,CAISESIVVRHEQYF
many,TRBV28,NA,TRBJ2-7,TGTGCCAGCAGTGGAATCGGGGTAGGGGCTTACTACGAGCAGTACTTC,CASSGIGVGAYYEQYF
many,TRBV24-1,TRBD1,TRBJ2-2,TGTGCCACCAGATCCGGGACAGGAGACACCGGGGAGCTGTTTTTT,CATRSGTGDTGELFF
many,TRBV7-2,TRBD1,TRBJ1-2,TGTGCCAGCAGCTTAGCCCGGGACAGGGGGCGCGAGGGCTACACCTTC,CASSLARDRGREGYTF